This T cell receptor (beta chain) was recovered during a study of T cells in Graves' hyperthyroidism and ophthalmopathy. CDR1 is MDHEN and CDR2 is SYDVKM in the germline V gene. Trimming left V 3 bases short and J 2 bases short, with 11 bases between. The CDR3 runs to 14 residues. With respect to this clonotype: Its antigen is currently unknown.

The study's findings and limits: Most clonotypes expanded in thyroid above 0.001 were likewise present in blood.

The diagnostic basis comprised clinical symptoms, serum thyroxine and TRAb, thyroid ultrasound and orbital computed tomography. Source material for PBMCs was 9 to 10 ml fresh peripheral blood. Amplified TCR beta CDR3 regions derived from RNA transcripts. In the first-round RT-PCR of the TCR CDR3, the HTBI primer set was used. TCRdb ran MiXCR on the multiplex PCR reads and lists one entry per CDR3 protein. The data hold about 300,000 distinct CDR3 sequences, with approximately 18% observed a single time. This chain connects TRBV28 to TRBJ2-7, with a possible D match to TRBD1 (5 bases). The clonotype comes from a man aged 45-60 years with Graves' ophthalmopathy. Specimen: blood. The CDR3 region is CASSLQGFAYEQYF. The DNA for the CDR3 is TGTGCCAGCAGTTTGCAGGGTTTTGCCTACGAGCAGTACTTC.